Each of the 18 T cell receptor beta chains below was sequenced from the same sample in a study of shared clonotypes between healthy human individuals. Profiled with immunoSEQ multiplex PCR; TCRdb holds only in-frame clones, not every one. The table includes more than 2 million clones, more than 90% detected once. Material for sequencing was naive CD4+ T cells sorted from blood. This sample's subset: CD45RA+ positively selected. The receptors shown here come from a man younger than 35 in good health.

This clone was picked up one time. V and J are TRBV7-2 and TRBJ2-5; perhaps TRBD2 as D (6 bases). Trimming removed 3 bases at V and 4 bases at J, with 9 bases between. Germline CDR1 SGHTA, CDR2 FQGNSA. The CDR3 has 13 amino acids. The CDR3 coding sequence is TGTGCCAGCAGCTTCGCGGGAACAGAGACCCAGTACTTC. Protein product: CASSFAGTETQYF.

The rearrangement links TRBV7-9 to TRBJ1-2; TRBD1 agrees at 7 bases. The CDR3 contains 14 residues. The J segment lost 4 bases and the V segment lost 4 bases, leaving 6 bases of the junction unmatched. Germline-derived CDR1 and CDR2 are SEHNR and FQNEAQ (reference sequence). The CDR3, as DNA: TGTGCCAGCAGCTGGGGACAGCTAGTCTATGGCTACACCTTC. It encodes CASSWGQLVYGYTF.

The rearrangement joins TRBV29-1 to TRBJ1-1; no reliable D call. The CDR3 length is 13 residues. V shed 5 bases and J shed 4 bases, with 14 bases lying between them. From germline, CDR1 is SQVTM and CDR2 ANQGSEA. The CDR3 coding sequence is TGCAGCGTTCAGAGAGAGGAAATCACTGAAGCTTTCTTT. Its translation is CSVQREEITEAFF. Using reference TRBV29-1 and TRBJ1-1 for the parts outside the CDR3, the full variable domain is SAVISQKPSRDICQRGTSLTIQCQVDSQVTMMFWYRQQPGQSLTLIATANQGSEATYESGFVIDKFPISRPNLTFSTLTVSNMSPEDSSIYLCSVQREEITEAFFGQGTRLTVV.

V is TRBV11-2 and J is TRBJ2-5; D tentatively fits TRBD1 or TRBD2 (5 bases each). V dropped 0 bases and J dropped 5 bases, with 13 bases sitting between them. The CDR3 covers 15 residues. The germline V gene has CDR1 SGHAT and CDR2 FQNNGV. In DNA, the CDR3 is TGTGCCAGCAGCTTAGACGGGACCCCGTCGGAGACCCAGTACTTC. Protein: CASSLDGTPSETQYF.

About this clone: Other DNA sequences in this sample translate to the same CDR3. The J gene is TRBJ2-7, the V gene TRBV5-1, with D possibly matching TRBD1 (5 bases). V dropped 0 bases and J dropped 6 bases, with 10 bases sitting between them. Germline V CDR1 and CDR2: SGHRS, YFSETQ. The CDR3 is 13 amino acids. CDR3 DNA sequence: TGCGCCAGCAGCTTGGGGCAGGGCCCCGAGCAGTACTTC. Translating gives CASSLGQGPEQYF.

The rearrangement joins TRBV19 to TRBJ2-1; D not resolved. V was cut by 7 bases and J by 5 bases, with 6 bases left in between. CDR3 length: 11 amino acids. From germline, CDR1 is LNHDA and CDR2 SQIVND (reference sequence). CDR3 in DNA: TGTGCCAGTACCTTGAACAATGAGCAGTTCTTC. Protein: CASTLNNEQFF.

The rearrangement links TRBV7-2 to TRBJ2-2; D uncertain. The CDR3 consists of 14 residues. With 5 bases removed from V and 1 base from J, the gap between germline ends came to 8 bases. Germline CDR1 reads SGHTA; CDR2 reads FQGNSA. CDR3 loop: CASSPFGNTGELFF. CDR3 DNA sequence: TGTGCCAGCAGCCCCTTTGGGAACACCGGGGAGCTGTTTTTT.

Regarding this clone: This specimen includes other DNA sequences encoding the same CDR3. The rearrangement uses TRBV10-3 and TRBJ2-1, with D possibly TRBD2 on 5 matching bases. The CDR3 is 15 amino acids. V lost 0 bases and J lost 6, with 12 bases in between. Per germline, CDR1 ENHRY and CDR2 SYGVKD. The CDR3 sequence is CAISESLLVGNEQFF. The CDR3 DNA reads as TGTGCCATCAGTGAGTCGCTACTAGTCGGCAATGAGCAGTTCTTC.

This clone has just one count. This sequence joins TRBV19 and TRBJ1-1; tentatively, D is TRBD1 (5 bases). The CDR3 has 13 residues. Trimming took 3 bases from V and 3 from J, leaving 8 bases between them. Germline V lookup: CDR1 LNHDA, CDR2 SQIVND (reference sequence). CDR3 in amino acids: CASSMGGHTEAFF. In DNA, the CDR3 is TGTGCCAGTAGTATGGGGGGTCACACTGAAGCTTTCTTT.

This rearrangement joins TRBV7-2 to TRBJ2-4; D may be TRBD2 (5 bases). Germline CDR1 and CDR2: SGHTA and FQGNSA. V was pared by 5 bases and J by 0 bases, with 17 bases between. CDR3 length equals 17 residues. In nucleotides, the CDR3 is TGTGCCAGCAGCCAAATATCGACGGGGATAGCCAAAAACATTCAGTACTTC. Translated, it gives CASSQISTGIAKNIQYF.

V usage is TRBV11-2 and J usage is TRBJ2-7, with unresolved D. The CDR3 covers 14 residues. V was cut by 6 bases and J by 2 bases, with 14 bases left in between. CDR1 and CDR2 (germline): SGHAT, FQNNGV. Here the CDR3 reads CASSFRPGPYEQYF. The CDR3, as DNA: TGTGCCAGCAGTTTTAGACCTGGTCCCTACGAGCAGTACTTC.

The chain carries TRBV27 and TRBJ1-1; no reliable D call. The V end was cut by 1 base, the J end by 4 bases, with 10 bases between. The CDR3 consists of 14 residues. Germline assignment: CDR1 MNHEY and CDR2 SMNVEV (reference sequence). The CDR3: CASSLYAGPTEAFF. In nucleotides, the CDR3 is TGTGCCAGCAGTTTATATGCCGGGCCCACTGAAGCTTTCTTT.

V gene TRBV5-1 combines with J gene TRBJ2-7; a weak D match, TRBD1 (6 bases). CDR3 length: 17 amino acids. Germline V gene lookup returns CDR1 SGHRS and CDR2 YFSETQ. V was cut by 1 base and J by 1 base, with 18 bases left in between. The CDR3 bases are TGCGCCAGCAGCTTGTCCAGGGGCTCCGATAGGTCCTACGAGCAGTACTTC. It yields the protein CASSLSRGSDRSYEQYF.

V and J are TRBV2 and TRBJ1-2; no definite D call. Germline loops: CDR1 SNHLY, CDR2 FYNNEI. V dropped 2 bases and J dropped 9 bases, with 13 bases sitting between them. The CDR3 extends over 13 amino acids. CDR3 amino acids: CASSENDSSRYTF. The CDR3 DNA sequence: TGTGCCAGCAGTGAAAATGATAGCTCTCGCTACACCTTC.

The chain recombines TRBV6-5 with TRBJ1-5, with 10 nucleotides matching TRBD1. This CDR3 spans 15 amino acids. J lost 6 bases, V lost 6 bases, and 8 bases had no gene match. Germline CDR1 is MNHEY and CDR2 is SVGAGI. Here the CDR3 DNA reads TGTGCCAGCAGCCGGGGACAGGGGTCGGTTCAGCCCCAGCATTTT. Its protein product is CASSRGQGSVQPQHF.

The CDR3 DNA reads TGTGCCAGCAGTCAAATGTCGACTAGCGGGGCCTACGAGCAGTACTTC. This sequence encodes CASSQMSTSGAYEQYF. The J gene is TRBJ2-7, the V gene TRBV7-3, with 11 bases fitting TRBD2. The ends lost 6 bases at V and 2 bases at J; junction bases unmatched: 9. The CDR3 contains 16 residues. The V gene's germline CDR1 is SGHTA and CDR2 FQGTGA.

Here the CDR3 reads CSARNNIQYF. The DNA of the CDR3 is TGCAGTGCTAGAAATAACATTCAGTACTTC. This chain connects TRBV20-1 to TRBJ2-4; D is ambiguous. Germline V CDR1 and CDR2: DFQATT, SNEGSKA (reference sequence). V gave up 2 bases and J gave up 7 bases, with 3 bases separating them. This CDR3 has 10 residues.

The chain uses TRBV18 and TRBJ2-7; 10 bases line up with TRBD1. This CDR3 has 15 residues. The J segment lost 4 bases and the V segment lost 0 bases, leaving 3 bases of the junction unmatched. Looked up from germline, CDR1 is KGHSH and CDR2 is LQKENI. The CDR3 nucleotides are TGTGCCAGCTCACCACCTGACAGGGGGCTTTACGAGCAGTACTTC. Protein sequence: CASSPPDRGLYEQYF.